The 2 T cell receptor beta chains below all came from one sample that was sequenced in a study of molecular identifiers for immune sequencing clone quantification. TCRdb recomputed calls from the PCR reads with MiXCR, one row per CDR3 protein. The table includes about 640,000 distinct CDR3 sequences, 20% detected once. The sample consisted of naive CD8+ T cells from blood, with Jurkat cell RNA spiked in. As for subset: FACS-sorted CD8+CD4-CCR7+CD45RA+ naive T cells. Source of these receptors: a human donor in good health. Some libraries in this study had Jurkat cell RNA spiked in.

This clonotype was detected many times. V gene TRBV4-1 combines with J gene TRBJ1-1; D gene uncertain. V lost 3 bases and J 5 bases, leaving 19 bases between the germline ends. This CDR3 is 16 amino acids long. Germline-derived CDR1 and CDR2 are MGHRA and YSYEKL. The CDR3 reads CASSHPNQPFGTEAFF. The CDR3 DNA reads as TGCGCCAGCAGCCACCCGAATCAGCCTTTTGGGACTGAAGCTTTCTTT.

The gene calls are TRBV20-1 and TRBJ2-7, with 9 nucleotides matching TRBD2. The germline V gene encodes CDR1 DFQATT and CDR2 SNEGSKA (reference sequence). Trimming removed 6 bases from V and 7 bases from J; junction bases left unmatched: 10. The CDR3 loop spans 13 amino acids. Here the CDR3 DNA reads TGCAGTGCCGGGCCACTAGCGGGTCGGGAGCAGTACTTC. This codes for CSAGPLAGREQYF.